This T cell receptor (beta chain) was profiled in a study of shared clonotypes between healthy human individuals. Original data processing: Junction-only immunoSEQ sequences carried no quality scores, so filtering differed. Generated by immunoSEQ multiplex PCR, the TCRdb table keeps only in-frame clones and is missing some. V and J calls and clone size are as listed in that table; D and trimming were resolved from the DNA. The sample includes over a million clones, about 96% of them seen just once. Trimming stripped 3 bases from V and 2 bases from J, with 12 bases between. The CDR3 loop spans 15 amino acids. The germline CDR1 and CDR2 sequences are KGHSH and LQKENI.

The receptor's source is a man aged 30-40 years in good health. Material: naive CD4+ T cells sorted from blood. Subset indicated: CD45RA+ positively selected. The rearrangement uses TRBV18 and TRBJ2-3; maybe TRBD1 (6 bases). The CDR3 DNA follows: TGTGCCAGCTCACCCCGGGACACCCCCACAGATACGCAGTATTTT. This sequence encodes CASSPRDTPTDTQYF. Filled out from reference TRBV18 and TRBJ2-3, the complete variable domain reads NAGVMQNPRHLVRRRGQEARLRCSPMKGHSHVYWYRQLPEEGLKFMVYLQKENIIDESGMPKERFSAEFPKEGPSILRIQQVVRGDSAAYFCASSPRDTPTDTQYFGPGTRLTVL.